This TCR beta chain was retrieved from a study of cytomegalovirus exposure and HLA in healthy donors. This PCR relied on a set of 60 Vbeta primers and 13 Jbeta primers. The method was immunoSEQ multiplex PCR; TCRdb's version includes in-frame clones alone and lacks a portion of them. The sample holds some 120,000 clones, roughly 78% seen once. Whole-study findings and limits: Among TCR sequences, most were rare, though some public TCRs appeared in many donors.

CDR1 is SGHDN, CDR2 FVKESK, per germline. CDR3 length: 15 residues. On this clone itself: Its specificity is unknown. A read error may produce the germline difference seen at one junction end.

Sequenced material: PBMCs. V is TRBV14 and J is TRBJ2-5; D possibly corresponds to TRBD2 (6 bases). The TCR sequence derives from a man in his thirties or forties in good health and CMV-seropositive. CDR3 sequence reads: CASSQRTGVGETQHF. The CDR3 nucleotides are TGTGCCAGCAGCCAGCGAACGGGAGTGGGAGAGACCCAGCACTTC.